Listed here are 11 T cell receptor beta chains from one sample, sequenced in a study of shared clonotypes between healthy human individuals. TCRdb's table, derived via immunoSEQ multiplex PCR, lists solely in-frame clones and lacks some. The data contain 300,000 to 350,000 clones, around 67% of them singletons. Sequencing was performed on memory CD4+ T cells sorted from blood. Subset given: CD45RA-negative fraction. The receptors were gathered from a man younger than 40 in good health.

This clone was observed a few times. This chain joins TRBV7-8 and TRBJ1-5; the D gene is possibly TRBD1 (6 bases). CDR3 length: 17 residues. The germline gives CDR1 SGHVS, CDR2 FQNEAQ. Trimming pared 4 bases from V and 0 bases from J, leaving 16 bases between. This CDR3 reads CASSSGQGWDSNQPQHF. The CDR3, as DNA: TGTGCCAGCAGCTCGGGACAAGGATGGGATAGCAATCAGCCCCAGCATTTT.

DNA for the CDR3: TGTGCCAGCTCACCACCTAGGATAGATCCCACAGATACGCAGTATTTT. Protein product: CASSPPRIDPTDTQYF. The V call is TRBV18, the J call TRBJ2-3; no reliable D call. Germline lookup yields CDR1 KGHSH and CDR2 LQKENI. The CDR3 consists of 16 residues. The ends were cut back, 0 bases at V and 2 bases at J, with 12 bases in the middle.

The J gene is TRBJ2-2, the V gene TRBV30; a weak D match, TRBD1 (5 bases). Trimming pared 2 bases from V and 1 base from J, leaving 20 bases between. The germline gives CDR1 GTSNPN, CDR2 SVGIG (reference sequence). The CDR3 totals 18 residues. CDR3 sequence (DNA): TGTGCCTGGAGTCTGGCCTTGGGAACAGGATTGAACACCGGGGAGCTGTTTTTT. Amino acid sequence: CAWSLALGTGLNTGELFF.

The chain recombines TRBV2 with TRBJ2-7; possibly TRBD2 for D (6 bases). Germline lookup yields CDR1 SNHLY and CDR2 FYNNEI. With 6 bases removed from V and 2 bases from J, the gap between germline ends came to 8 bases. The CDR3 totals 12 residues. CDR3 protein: CASSGLTYEQYF. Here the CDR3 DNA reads TGTGCCAGCAGCGGACTAACCTACGAGCAGTACTTC.

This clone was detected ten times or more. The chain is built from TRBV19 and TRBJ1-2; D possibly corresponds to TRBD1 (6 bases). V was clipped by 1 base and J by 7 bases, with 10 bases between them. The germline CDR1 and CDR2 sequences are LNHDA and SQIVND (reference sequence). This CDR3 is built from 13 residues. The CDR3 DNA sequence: TGTGCCAGTAGTATAGGGACAGTTCCTGGCTACACCTTC. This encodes CASSIGTVPGYTF.

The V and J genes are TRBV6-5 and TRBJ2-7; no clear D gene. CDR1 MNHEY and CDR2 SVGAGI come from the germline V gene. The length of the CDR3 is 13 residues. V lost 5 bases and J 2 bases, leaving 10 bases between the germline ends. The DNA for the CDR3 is TGTGCCAGCAGTAATGGGATGACCTACGAGCAGTACTTC. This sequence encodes CASSNGMTYEQYF.

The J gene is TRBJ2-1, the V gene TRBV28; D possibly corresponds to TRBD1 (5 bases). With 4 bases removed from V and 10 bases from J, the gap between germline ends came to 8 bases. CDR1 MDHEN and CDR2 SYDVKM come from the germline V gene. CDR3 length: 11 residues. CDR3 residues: CASSYRTEQFF. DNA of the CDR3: TGTGCCAGCAGTTACAGGACAGAGCAGTTCTTC.

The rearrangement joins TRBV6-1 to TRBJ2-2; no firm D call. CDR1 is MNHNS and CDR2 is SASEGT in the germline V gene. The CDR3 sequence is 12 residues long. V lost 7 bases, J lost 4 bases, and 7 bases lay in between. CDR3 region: CASTWSTGELFF. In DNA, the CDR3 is TGTGCCAGCACCTGGAGCACCGGGGAGCTGTTTTTT.

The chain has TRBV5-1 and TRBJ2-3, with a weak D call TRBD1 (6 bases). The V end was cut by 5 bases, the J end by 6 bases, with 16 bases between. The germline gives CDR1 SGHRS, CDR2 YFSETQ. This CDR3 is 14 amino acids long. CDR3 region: CASRRQNRDDTQYF. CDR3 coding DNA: TGCGCCAGCAGAAGACAAAACAGGGATGATACGCAGTATTTT.

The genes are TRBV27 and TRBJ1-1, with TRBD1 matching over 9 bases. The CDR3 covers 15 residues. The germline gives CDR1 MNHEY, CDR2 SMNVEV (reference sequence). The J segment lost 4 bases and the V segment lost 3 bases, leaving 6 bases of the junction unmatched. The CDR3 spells CASSFDRGSGTEAFF. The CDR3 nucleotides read TGTGCCAGCAGTTTCGACAGGGGGTCCGGCACTGAAGCTTTCTTT.

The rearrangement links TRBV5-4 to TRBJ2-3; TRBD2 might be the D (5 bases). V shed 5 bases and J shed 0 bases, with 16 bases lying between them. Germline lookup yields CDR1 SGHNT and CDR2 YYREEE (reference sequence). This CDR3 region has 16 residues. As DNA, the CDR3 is TGTGCCAGCAGTTCTAGCCTGCTGTTTAGCACAGATACGCAGTATTTT. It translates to CASSSSLLFSTDTQYF.